This record looks at one TCR beta chain sequence and its context. The data originate from a study of blood T cell repertoires in COVID-19. Study as a whole: The United States, Italy and Spain supplied acute and convalescent COVID-19 samples.

Sequencing was performed with immunoSEQ multiplex PCR; in TCRdb, only in-frame clones are kept and a portion is missing. The sample includes around 280,000 clones, around 88% seen only once; the top ten take approximately 2.2%. This clonotype was obtained from a woman younger than 45 who had recovered from COVID-19. The sample was peripheral blood.

The CDR3 reads CASSTGYNEQFF. The CDR3 DNA is TGTGCCAGCAGTACAGGGTACAATGAGCAGTTCTTC. The chain is built from TRBV25-1 and TRBJ2-1; tentatively, D is TRBD1 (6 bases). CDR3 length equals 12 residues. V dropped 5 bases and J dropped 4 bases, with 6 bases sitting between them. Germline V CDR1 and CDR2: MGHDK, SYGVNS.